The 30 T cell receptor beta chains presented below share a single source sample, sequenced in a study of PD-L1 blockade in urothelial cancer (dated by TCRdb to 2016 to 2017). Libraries were built with the immunoSEQ multiplex PCR assay. Not all clones reach the TCRdb copy of this immuneACCESS table, which keeps in-frame sequences only. Checked studies attribute under half of the gap to unresolved V genes and leave the rest unexplained. The sample table lists approximately 80,000 clones, roughly 82% of them with a count of one. The leading ten clones occupy more than 9% of the sample. The material was PBMCs, obtained around atezolizumab (anti-PD-L1) treatment. All receptors come from a man in his 70s with urothelial cancer.

Regarding this clone: Germline and junction disagree at one end, which may indicate a read error. The rearrangement joins TRBV19 to TRBJ2-7; D may be TRBD2 (6 bases). The CDR3 runs to 14 residues. CDR1 and CDR2 from the germline V gene are LNHDA and SQIVND (reference sequence). The CDR3 coding sequence is TGTGCCAGTAGTATTAGCGGAAGCTCCTACGGGCAGTACTTC. Translated, it gives CASSISGSSYGQYF.

This sequence joins TRBV19 and TRBJ2-1; 10 bases are a match to TRBD2. The CDR3 has 16 amino acids. Germline lookup yields CDR1 LNHDA and CDR2 SQIVND (reference sequence). With 6 bases clipped from V and 0 bases from J, the junction kept 5 bases outside the gene matches. This CDR3 is CASSLGLAASYNEQFF. For the CDR3, the DNA is TGTGCCAGTAGCCTCGGACTAGCGGCCTCCTACAATGAGCAGTTCTTC. Drawing the rest from reference TRBV19 and TRBJ2-1, the complete variable domain is DGGITQSPKYLFRKEGQNVTLSCEQNLNHDAMYWYRQDPGQGLRLIYYSQIVNDFQKGDIAEGYSVSREKKESFPLTVTSAQKNPTAFYLCASSLGLAASYNEQFFGPGTRLTVL.

The chain is built from TRBV29-1 and TRBJ2-1; D possibly corresponds to TRBD1 (5 bases). From germline, CDR1 is SQVTM and CDR2 ANQGSEA. The CDR3 is 11 amino acids. The germline V and J ends were trimmed by 4 bases and 8 bases, with 9 bases remaining between them. CDR3 protein: CSVAGPDEQFF. In nucleotides, the CDR3 is TGCAGCGTTGCAGGGCCCGATGAGCAGTTCTTC.

The rearrangement joins TRBV9 to TRBJ1-3, with a possible D match to TRBD1 (5 bases). The V end was cut by 3 bases, the J end by 2 bases, with 9 bases between. The CDR3 sequence is 14 residues long. CDR1 SGDLS and CDR2 YYNGEE come from the germline V gene. This CDR3 reads CASSAGTAGNTIYF. The CDR3 DNA reads TGTGCCAGCAGCGCGGGGACTGCTGGAAACACCATATATTTT.

The rearrangement uses TRBV18 and TRBJ2-2; 8 nucleotides agree with TRBD2. V lost 0 bases and J lost 5; bases outside the gene matches: 2. The CDR3 extends over 15 amino acids. The V gene's germline CDR1 is KGHSH and CDR2 LQKENI. Written as DNA, the CDR3 is TGTGCCAGCTCACCACCGGCGGGAGGTACCGGGGAGCTGTTTTTT. This translates into CASSPPAGGTGELFF.

In its sample, this clone was seen many times. The chain uses TRBV11-1 and TRBJ2-4, with 9 bases lining up with TRBD1. The germline gives CDR1 SGHAT, CDR2 FQDESV (reference sequence). The ends lost 1 base at V and 9 bases at J; junction bases unmatched: 4. The CDR3 has 14 residues. The CDR3 region has the DNA TGTGCCAGCAGCTTAGACAGGGGGCGCGGCATTCAGTACTTC. Translating gives CASSLDRGRGIQYF.

The chain has TRBV9 and TRBJ2-3; 10 bases match TRBD2. Germline CDR1 reads SGDLS; CDR2 reads YYNGEE. Trimming at V came to 4 bases and at J to 2 bases, leaving 7 bases not matched to a gene. CDR3 length: 16 amino acids. CDR3 sequence reads: CASSLSGRANTDTQYF. CDR3 in DNA: TGTGCCAGCAGCCTCAGCGGGAGGGCCAACACAGATACGCAGTATTTT.

This clone appeared once. The chain couples TRBV27 to TRBJ1-5; tentatively, D is TRBD1 (6 bases). V was pared by 2 bases and J by 0 bases, with 17 bases between. The CDR3 sequence is 18 residues long. The germline gives CDR1 MNHEY, CDR2 SMNVEV (reference sequence). The CDR3: CASSLARTARTSNQPQHF. In nucleotides, the CDR3 is TGTGCCAGCAGTTTAGCAAGGACAGCTAGAACTAGCAATCAGCCCCAGCATTTT.

The V gene is TRBV7-9, the J gene TRBJ2-5, with unresolved D. This CDR3 has 12 residues. Trimming took 5 bases from V and 5 from J, leaving 9 bases between them. Germline V gene lookup returns CDR1 SEHNR and CDR2 FQNEAQ (reference sequence). The CDR3 DNA reads TGTGCCAGCAGCCAGCGTTTCGAGACCCAGTACTTC. It is translated as CASSQRFETQYF.

The V call is TRBV9, the J call TRBJ1-3; no reliable D call. The CDR3 is made up of 17 amino acids. V lost 0 bases and J 0 bases, leaving 13 bases between the germline ends. The V gene's germline CDR1 is SGDLS and CDR2 YYNGEE. The CDR3 nucleotides are TGTGCCAGCAGCGTAGAGTGGTTTGTGAGCTCTGGAAACACCATATATTTT. Protein sequence: CASSVEWFVSSGNTIYF. The whole variable domain, remainder taken from reference TRBV9 and TRBJ1-3, is DSGVTQTPKHLITATGQRVTLRCSPRSGDLSVYWYQQSLDQGLQFLIQYYNGEERAKGNILERFSAQQFPDLHSELNLSSLELGDSALYFCASSVEWFVSSGNTIYFGEGSWLTVV.

A few counts support this clone. Other DNA variants within this sample encode the same CDR3. The J gene is TRBJ1-2, the V gene TRBV18, with no clear D. Germline V gives CDR1 KGHSH, CDR2 LQKENI. The CDR3 contains 13 residues. V was pared by 3 bases and J by 3 bases, with 8 bases between. The chain's CDR3 is CASSPEGDYGYTF. CDR3 coding DNA: TGTGCCAGCTCACCGGAAGGAGACTATGGCTACACCTTC.

This clone was counted only a few times. The rearrangement links TRBV6-5 to TRBJ1-1, with a weak D call TRBD1 (6 bases). The V end was cut by 7 bases, the J end by 7 bases, with 19 bases between. Germline-derived CDR1 and CDR2 are MNHEY and SVGAGI. CDR3 length: 14 residues. In DNA, the CDR3 is TGTGCCAGCACCGAAGCAGGGGATCACAATGAAGCTTTCTTT. This codes for CASTEAGDHNEAFF.

This clone has a handful of counts. This chain connects TRBV27 to TRBJ1-2; D gene uncertain. The CDR3 is 15 residues long. Trimming took off 7 bases at V and 5 bases at J, with 20 bases between the two ends. Germline V gives CDR1 MNHEY, CDR2 SMNVEV (reference sequence). The CDR3 reads CASKPAGQALYGYTF. In DNA form, the CDR3 reads TGTGCCAGCAAACCAGCGGGTCAGGCTCTATATGGCTACACCTTC.

The chain employs TRBV2 and TRBJ2-2; 14 bases line up with TRBD2. V gave up 6 bases and J gave up 7 bases; unmatched junction bases: 7. Germline V CDR1 and CDR2: SNHLY, FYNNEI. The CDR3 totals 16 residues. CDR3 in DNA: TGTGCCAGCAGCGCGGGACTAGCGGGAGACATCGGGGAGCTGTTTTTT. Amino acids: CASSAGLAGDIGELFF.

This CDR3 is CASRLAGSTQYF. The DNA of the CDR3 is TGTGCCAGCAGGCTAGCGGGGTCTACGCAGTATTTT. This chain joins TRBV7-2 and TRBJ2-3; 9 bases align to TRBD2. Germline V lookup: CDR1 SGHTA, CDR2 FQGNSA. Losses at the gene ends were 6 bases for V and 8 bases for J; bases not matched to a gene: 3. The CDR3 contains 12 residues.

This chain links TRBV18 with TRBJ2-5; 9 positions match TRBD2. The germline V gene has CDR1 KGHSH and CDR2 LQKENI. V was pared by 2 bases and J by 4 bases, with 5 bases of the junction left unmatched. The CDR3 sequence is 15 residues long. As DNA, the CDR3 is TGTGCCAGCTCACCAAACAGCGGGGGGCGAGAGACCCAGTACTTC. It encodes CASSPNSGGRETQYF.

The rearrangement links TRBV4-1 to TRBJ2-3; 11 nucleotides align to TRBD2. The CDR3 spans 16 residues. Trimming removed 6 bases from V and 0 bases from J; junction bases left unmatched: 5. CDR1 and CDR2 from the germline V gene are MGHRA and YSYEKL. The CDR3 loop reads CASRAGLAASTDTQYF. CDR3 sequence (DNA): TGCGCCAGCAGAGCGGGACTAGCGGCTAGCACAGATACGCAGTATTTT.

A note on this clone: The junction departs from germline at one end; a sequencing error may be responsible. This chain uses TRBV2 with TRBJ1-2, with TRBD1 matching over 7 bases. The CDR3 has 14 residues. The germline V gene encodes CDR1 SNHLY and CDR2 FYNNEI. CDR3 nucleotides: TGTGCCAGCAGTGCGGCAGGGGGAATCTATGACTACACCTTC. Translated, it gives CASSAAGGIYDYTF.

This clone was seen once. This chain connects TRBV7-9 to TRBJ2-5; 13 nucleotides agree with TRBD2. CDR3 size: 16 residues. The trim removed 5 bases at V and 5 bases at J, leaving 8 bases unmatched. Germline assignment: CDR1 SEHNR and CDR2 FQNEAQ (reference sequence). The DNA for the CDR3 is TGTGCCAGCAGCGAAACTAGCGGGAGGGCATGGGAGACCCAGTACTTC. Its translation: CASSETSGRAWETQYF.

This clone is a singleton in its sample. The V and J genes are TRBV6-1 and TRBJ1-4; D remains unclear. The CDR3 runs to 13 residues. V lost 3 bases and J lost 6, with 8 bases in between. Germline V gives CDR1 MNHNS, CDR2 SASEGT. The CDR3 reads CASSETRDEKLFF. As DNA, the CDR3 is TGTGCCAGCAGTGAGACGAGGGATGAAAAACTGTTTTTT.

The chain joins TRBV27 to TRBJ1-1; possibly TRBD1 for D (6 bases). V lost 5 bases and J lost 0, with 13 bases in between. Germline lookup yields CDR1 MNHEY and CDR2 SMNVEV (reference sequence). This CDR3 region has 15 residues. CDR3 sequence: CASSTTGTLNTEAFF. CDR3 bases: TGTGCCAGCAGTACGACCGGGACACTGAACACTGAAGCTTTCTTT.

V is TRBV6-1 and J is TRBJ2-5, with a weak D call TRBD1 (5 bases). The CDR3 runs 15 residues. Germline values: CDR1 MNHNS, CDR2 SASEGT. Deletions cut 1 base from V and 4 bases from J, with 13 bases between. The CDR3 DNA follows: TGTGCCAGCAGTGAAGGGGGCACCTACTTAGAGACCCAGTACTTC. Translation: CASSEGGTYLETQYF.

The table lists this clone with a count of one. The chain recombines TRBV19 with TRBJ1-1; D perhaps matches TRBD1 (6 bases). The V gene's germline CDR1 is LNHDA and CDR2 SQIVND (reference sequence). The CDR3 totals 17 residues. Trimming shortened V by 2 bases and J by 2 bases, and 18 bases separated the two germline ends. The CDR3 protein is CASSISIMDRPNTEAFF. The CDR3 DNA sequence: TGTGCCAGTAGTATATCTATTATGGACAGACCAAACACTGAAGCTTTCTTT.

The genes are TRBV27 and TRBJ2-7, with D uncertain. Germline V gene lookup returns CDR1 MNHEY and CDR2 SMNVEV (reference sequence). The CDR3 has 13 amino acids. Trimming shortened V by 2 bases and J by 4 bases, and 9 bases separated the two germline ends. Here the CDR3 DNA reads TGTGCCAGCAGTTTAATCCCGAGATACGAGCAGTACTTC. Translating it yields CASSLIPRYEQYF.

The V gene is TRBV4-1, the J gene TRBJ2-3; 8 bases are a match to TRBD1. CDR3 length equals 18 residues. CDR1 MGHRA and CDR2 YSYEKL come from the germline V gene. With 0 bases clipped from V and 0 bases from J, the junction kept 8 bases outside the gene matches. The CDR3 sequence: CASSQEGTGFSSTDTQYF. CDR3 bases: TGCGCCAGCAGCCAAGAGGGGACAGGCTTTTCTAGCACAGATACGCAGTATTTT.

This chain connects TRBV7-2 to TRBJ2-5; TRBD1 aligns across 9 bases. Looked up from germline, CDR1 is SGHTA and CDR2 is FQGNSA. The CDR3 covers 16 residues. Trimming took 5 bases from V and 3 from J; bases not matched to a gene: 10. CDR3: CASSPKLTGGKETQYF. In nucleotides, the CDR3 is TGTGCCAGCAGCCCGAAGCTGACAGGGGGAAAAGAGACCCAGTACTTC.

The chain recombines TRBV7-7 with TRBJ2-2; possible D gene TRBD1, 5 bases. This CDR3 region has 14 residues. Germline assignment: CDR1 SSHAT and CDR2 FNYEAQ (reference sequence). Trimming stripped 1 base from V and 8 bases from J, with 11 bases between. CDR3 protein: CASSLVGAEGELFF. The CDR3 coding sequence is TGTGCCAGCAGCTTAGTAGGGGCAGAAGGGGAGCTGTTTTTT.

With regard to this clone: One junction end disagrees with the germline gene, perhaps due to a read error. The rearrangement uses TRBV18 and TRBJ2-1; D gene unclear. From germline, CDR1 is KGHSH and CDR2 LQKENI. This CDR3 has 15 amino acids. CDR3 protein: CASSPMHNSNNEQFF. CDR3 nucleotide sequence: TGTGCCAGCTCACCAATGCATAACTCCAACAATGAGCAGTTCTTC.

The chain carries TRBV7-9 and TRBJ2-2; D gene uncertain. The CDR3 consists of 13 residues. Germline CDR1 reads SEHNR; CDR2 reads FQNEAQ (reference sequence). The ends were cut back, 5 bases at V and 7 bases at J, with 11 bases in the middle. CDR3 in amino acids: CASSQVVYGELFF. The CDR3 DNA sequence: TGTGCCAGCAGCCAAGTAGTTTACGGGGAGCTGTTTTTT.

J is TRBJ1-2 and V is TRBV2; the match to TRBD1 covers 7 bases. V gave up 10 bases and J gave up 4 bases; unmatched junction bases: 12. The CDR3 is made up of 14 amino acids. Per the germline V gene, CDR1 is SNHLY and CDR2 is FYNNEI. CDR3 DNA sequence: TGTGCCATAGACAGGGAATCCTCCCTCTATGGCTACACCTTC. This translates into CAIDRESSLYGYTF. Combining the CDR3 with reference TRBV2 and TRBJ1-2 gives the whole variable domain EPEVTQTPSHQVTQMGQEVILRCVPISNHLYFYWYRQILGQKVEFLVSFYNNEISEKSEIFDDQFSVERPDGSNFTLKIRSTKLEDSAMYFCAIDRESSLYGYTFGSGTRLTVV.